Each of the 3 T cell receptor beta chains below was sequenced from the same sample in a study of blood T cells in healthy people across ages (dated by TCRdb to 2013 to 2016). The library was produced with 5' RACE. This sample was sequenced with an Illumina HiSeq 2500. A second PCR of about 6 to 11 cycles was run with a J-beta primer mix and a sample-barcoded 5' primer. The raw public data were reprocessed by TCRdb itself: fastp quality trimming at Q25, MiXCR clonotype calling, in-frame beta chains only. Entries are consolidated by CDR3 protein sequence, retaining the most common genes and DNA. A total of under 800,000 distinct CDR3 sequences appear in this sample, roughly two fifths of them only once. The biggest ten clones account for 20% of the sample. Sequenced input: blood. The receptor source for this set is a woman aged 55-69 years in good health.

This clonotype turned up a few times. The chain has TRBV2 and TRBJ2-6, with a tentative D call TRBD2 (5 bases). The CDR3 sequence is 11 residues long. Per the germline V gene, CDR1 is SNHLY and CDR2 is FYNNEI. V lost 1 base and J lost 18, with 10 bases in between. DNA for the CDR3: TGTGCCAGCAGTGAAGATAGGGAGAGGACTTTC. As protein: CASSEDRERTF.

The CDR3 region has the DNA TGTGCCACCGCACCGGGCGCAACTTCCTACGAGCAGTACTTC. Translated, it gives CATAPGATSYEQYF. The genes are TRBV7-6 and TRBJ2-7; D gene uncertain. The CDR3 spans 14 residues. CDR1 SGHVS and CDR2 FNYEAQ come from the germline V gene. Trimming shortened V by 10 bases and J by 1 base, and 17 bases separated the two germline ends. The entire variable domain, with the rest obtained from reference TRBV7-6 and TRBJ2-7, is as follows: GAGVSQSPRYKVTKRGQDVALRCDPISGHVSLYWYRQALGQGPEFLTYFNYEAQQDKSGLPNDRFSAERPEGSISTLTIQRTEQRDSAMYRCATAPGATSYEQYFGPGTRLTVT.

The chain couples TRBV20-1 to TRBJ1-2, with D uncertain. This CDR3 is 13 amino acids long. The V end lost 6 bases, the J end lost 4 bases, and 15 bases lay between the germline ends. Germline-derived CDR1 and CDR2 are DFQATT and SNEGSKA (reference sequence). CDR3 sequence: CSAPELQRYGYTF. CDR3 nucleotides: TGCAGTGCCCCCGAGCTACAGCGCTATGGCTACACCTTC.